Shown below are 2 T cell receptor beta chains from a single sample sequenced in a study of blood T cell repertoires in COVID-19. The table came from immunoSEQ multiplex PCR; TCRdb's copy has only in-frame clones and leaves some out. Of about 100,000 clones listed, roughly 80% are singletons. The sequenced sample was peripheral blood. The origin of the receptors is a man between 65 and 79 years old with active or convalescent COVID-19.

V and J are TRBV7-3 and TRBJ1-1; 8 nucleotides align to TRBD1. CDR1 is SGHTA and CDR2 is FQGTGA in the germline V gene. This CDR3 is 14 amino acids long. J gave up 1 base and V 5 bases, and 3 bases lay outside the gene matches. As DNA, the CDR3 is TGTGCCAGCAGCGATACAGGGGGGAACACTGAAGCTTTCTTT. Translated: CASSDTGGNTEAFF.

The chain recombines TRBV4-3 with TRBJ1-2; no reliable D call. In germline, CDR1 is LGHNA, CDR2 YSLEER. V lost 2 bases and J 6 bases, leaving 16 bases between the germline ends. The CDR3 is 15 amino acids. The CDR3 is CASSQNVRMMDGYTF. The CDR3 DNA reads as TGCGCCAGCAGCCAAAACGTCAGAATGATGGATGGCTACACCTTC.